This TCR beta chain was sequenced during a study of T cell repertoires in cytomegalovirus infection (dated by TCRdb to between 2017 and 2020). In terms of the full investigation: The HLA type of each donor mattered for the analysis, because public TCR beta signatures pointed to carriage of CMV infection along with the matching HLA type.

In its sample, this clonotype was seen a few times. Its antigen remains undetermined. Base qualities are not provided; no much larger clone lies one nucleotide away. The reads were generated on an Illumina HiSeq 1500. The public reads were reanalyzed by TCRdb: fastp trimming at Q25, MiXCR alignment, in-frame beta chains only. Under each unique CDR3 protein, matching rows form one entry showing the most common genes and DNA. In all, the sample holds roughly 230,000 distinct CDR3 sequences, and approximately 22% of those were seen once. The ten largest clones take up approximately 18% of the sample. From the cysteine up to the phenylalanine, the CDR3 has a length of 15 residues. Kept here is only the CDR3 DNA, which spans 45 bases and is read in frame from base 1. Via the germline V gene (reference sequence), CDR1 is LNHNV and CDR2 YYDKDF. The V end loses 1 base and the J end loses 4 bases, and a stretch of 13 bases separates them.

Broader findings and caveats from the paper: The ex vivo response was dominated by HLA-C-restricted CMV-specific TCR beta clonotypes, which also provided the single most frequent clonotype in two of eight donors. In both this cohort and an independent roughly 350-donor cohort, the cumulative frequency of public TCR beta family members distinguished carriers of CMV infection plus the relevant HLA type.

Sequenced input: CD8+ T cells from PBMCs. The TCR was taken from a human donor in good health (CMV status not recorded). Some clones in this sample may be carry-over from other donors' samples. The chain couples TRBV15 to TRBJ1-2, with the D gene not clear enough to name. In nucleotides, the sequence is TGTGCCACCAGCAGAGTTATGGAGCGCACCTATGGCTACACCTTC. This encodes CATSRVMERTYGYTF.